The clone carrying this T cell receptor beta chain was observed many times. What it recognizes is unknown. MiXCR was run by TCRdb on the 5' RACE reads, yielding one entry per CDR3 protein. The sample has fewer than 400,000 distinct CDR3 sequences, 6.5% to 10% seen once. The CDR3 loop spans 10 amino acids. Per germline, CDR1 SQVTM and CDR2 ANQGSEA. V lost 6 bases to trimming and J lost 1 base, with 3 bases between them. This entry comes from a study of CD8 T cells in ankylosing spondylitis. The study's findings and limits: About 8 highly homologous variants made up a TCR beta motif that seemed to typify ankylosing spondylitis blood.

Sequenced sample: blood, either unsorted or a sorted T cell fraction (not recorded which). The rearrangement links TRBV29-1 to TRBJ1-1, with D unclear. The sequence was obtained from a male donor with ankylosing spondylitis. CDR3: CSVKNTEAFF. CDR3 nucleotide sequence: TGCAGCGTCAAGAACACTGAAGCTTTCTTT. Using reference TRBV29-1 and TRBJ1-1 for the parts outside the CDR3, the full variable domain is SAVISQKPSRDICQRGTSLTIQCQVDSQVTMMFWYRQQPGQSLTLIATANQGSEATYESGFVIDKFPISRPNLTFSTLTVSNMSPEDSSIYLCSVKNTEAFFGQGTRLTVV.